This TCR beta chain was found in a study of blood T cell repertoires in COVID-19. Study information: Acute-phase and convalescent COVID-19 samples originated in the United States, Italy and Spain. T cells, B-cell-depleted T cells, or PBMCs provided the cDNA or gDNA that served as material.

Authors' methods: Scientists estimated how many nucleated cells there were by amplifying reference gene primers. Using immunoSEQ multiplex PCR, the repertoire was profiled, and TCRdb retains in-frame clones only, with some absent. V, J and clone size are taken as reported in that table, and D and trimming were inferred from the DNA itself. There are fewer than 350,000 clones in the sample; approximately 86% occur only once, and just under 9% lies in the top ten. The CDR3 runs 17 residues. Per germline, CDR1 SGHRS and CDR2 YFSETQ. V lost 3 bases, J lost 5 bases, and 10 bases stayed unmatched. The chain links TRBV5-1 to TRBJ2-7; 14 bases are a match to TRBD2. The source of this sequence is a man aged 35-49 years with active or convalescent COVID-19. Sample: peripheral blood. The CDR3 nucleotides are TGCGCCAGCAGCTGGGGACTAGCGGGGGACCACCGTGACGAGCAGTACTTC. Its protein product is CASSWGLAGDHRDEQYF.